This T cell receptor (beta chain) was documented in a study of cytomegalovirus exposure and HLA in healthy donors. Study at large: Drawn from HLA-typed donors, about 85 million unique TCRs were held in an early data release.

13 Jbeta primers and 60 Vbeta primers were used for the PCR. As originally analysed: Later, an analysis found 75 million to 100 million unique TCR beta chains, and 9.5 million to 11 million of these were shared. Assay used: immunoSEQ multiplex PCR; TCRdb lists only in-frame clones, some missing. V, J and clone size were drawn from that table, and D and trimming were deduced from the DNA. The table shows just over 150,000 clones, with 75% to 90% occurring only once. CDR3 length: 16 residues. The germline CDR1 and CDR2 sequences are LNHDA and SQIVND (reference sequence). Study-level results: There were several of the most significant clusters that appeared linked to common viral pathogens in a later analysis. Prior analysis indicated that the majority of TCR beta V segments exhibited productivity approximately 90% or approximately 30% of the time.

This clone has more than one count but fewer than ten. As yet, its antigen is unknown. At one end, the junction sequence differs from germline, possibly due to a read error. The V call is TRBV19, the J call TRBJ1-3; D ambiguous. Source material: PBMCs. The sequence was obtained from a male donor in good health and CMV-seropositive. The CDR3 nucleotides read TGTGCCTGTAGTAACACTGCACGGGGCTCTGGAAACACCATATATTTT. It yields the protein CACSNTARGSGNTIYF. The entire variable domain, with the rest obtained from reference TRBV19 and TRBJ1-3, is as follows: DGGITQSPKYLFRKEGQNVTLSCEQNLNHDAMYWYRQDPGQGLRLIYYSQIVNDFQKGDIAEGYSVSREKKESFPLTVTSAQKNPTAFYLCACSNTARGSGNTIYFGEGSWLTVV.